Below are 3 T cell receptor beta chains sequenced from a single sample in a study of early stage breast cancer tumors. The method was immunoSEQ multiplex PCR; TCRdb's version includes in-frame clones alone and lacks a portion of them. In the table there are about 29,000 clones, roughly 81% of which are singletons. The sample was blood. These receptors all come from a person aged 50-59 years with breast cancer.

A word on this clone: Other DNA sequences in the same sample also yield this CDR3. The V and J genes are TRBV9 and TRBJ1-5; weak D call: TRBD1 (5 bases). This CDR3 comprises 14 residues. The V gene's germline CDR1 is SGDLS and CDR2 YYNGEE. Trimming took 0 bases from V and 4 from J, leaving 8 bases between them. This CDR3 reads CASSVGGGNQPQHF. CDR3 in DNA: TGTGCCAGCAGCGTAGGCGGGGGTAATCAGCCCCAGCATTTT.

The chain carries TRBV6-1 and TRBJ2-7; no clear D. V was shortened by 8 bases and J by 1 base, with 6 bases between the two germline ends. The V gene's germline CDR1 is MNHNS and CDR2 SASEGT. This CDR3 comprises 11 residues. CDR3 sequence reads: CASEASYEQYF. The DNA of the CDR3 is TGTGCCAGCGAGGCATCCTACGAGCAGTACTTC.

The genes are TRBV14 and TRBJ1-2; D gene uncertain. The germline V gene encodes CDR1 SGHDN and CDR2 FVKESK. V shed 1 base and J shed 0 bases, with 9 bases lying between them. The CDR3 is 15 amino acids. CDR3 nucleotides: TGTGCCAGCAGCCAAGTGCTGGGTACTAACTATGGCTACACCTTC. As protein: CASSQVLGTNYGYTF.